This T cell receptor (beta chain) was found in a study of read filtering for tumor transcriptome and immune sequencing. Many counts were recorded for this clonotype. The library was built from roughly 400 ng RNA with molecular barcoded adaptors for alpha/delta and beta/gamma chains. Each CDR3 protein is one row after TCRdb ran MiXCR on the reads. The sample has 55,000 to 60,000 distinct CDR3 sequences, 9% to 15% seen once. The V end lost 2 bases, the J end lost 8 bases, and 15 bases lay between the germline ends. Germline CDR1 and CDR2: ENHRY and SYGVKD. The CDR3 contains 14 residues. The sequenced sample was a population of CD138-negative cells sorted from bone marrow. This sequence joins TRBV10-3 and TRBJ1-2; D perhaps matches TRBD1 (6 bases). The clonotype comes from a donor aged 40 or over with multiple myeloma. CDR3 sequence: CAISERGRADGYTF. In nucleotides, the CDR3 is TGTGCCATCAGTGAGAGGGGGAGGGCGGACGGCTACACCTTC.